These T cell receptor beta chains were read from a single sample in a study of control samples from healthy donors and cancer patients. TCRdb's table, derived via immunoSEQ multiplex PCR, lists solely in-frame clones and lacks some. This table holds tens of thousands of clones, approximately 90% found once. Sequences were obtained from PBMCs. These receptors all come from a woman aged 55-70 years with head and neck cancer. Both conserved end residues are part of each CDR3. The D gene is left open where the match is weak. Size is stated for part of the rows, as once, few or many counts, or as a class when the clone is expanded.

cdr3_nt	cdr3_aa	j_call	v_call	clone_size	d_call
TGCAGTGCTATTCCTTCGACTTCGACCCGATTT	CSAIPSTSTRF	TRBJ1-1	TRBV20-1	NA	NA
TGTGCCAGCAGTTACTTCGGCTACGACTCTGGGGCCAACGTCCTGACTTTC	CASSYFGYDSGANVLTF	TRBJ2-6	TRBV6-2/TRBV6-3	NA	NA
TGTGCCAGCGGGAGGACTAGCGGGAGTCGGAACGAGCAGTACTTC	CASGRTSGSRNEQYF	TRBJ2-7	TRBV5-4	NA	TRBD2
TGTGCCAGCAGCCAAGACCGCCCGTACAATGAGCAGTTCTTC	CASSQDRPYNEQFF	TRBJ2-1	TRBV4-2	few	NA
TGTGCCAGCAGCTTCCGGGACAGGCATGCGGGAGGGGCCAACGTCCTGACTTTC	CASSFRDRHAGGANVLTF	TRBJ2-6	TRBV7-9	NA	TRBD1
TGTGCCAGCAGTGTTTGGAGGCAAGAGGCAGATACGCAGTATTTT	CASSVWRQEADTQYF	TRBJ2-3	TRBV27	NA	NA
TGCAGCGTTGGTGTCACCGGAGACACCCAGTACTTC	CSVGVTGDTQYF	TRBJ2-5	TRBV29-1	NA	NA
TGTGCCAGCAGTGAGTCGGGGGGAATCGGTCAGCCCCAGCATTTT	CASSESGGIGQPQHF	TRBJ1-5	TRBV2	NA	NA
TGTGCCAGTGGGGGGAGCACTGAAGCTTTCTTT	CASGGSTEAFF	TRBJ1-1	TRBV12-3/TRBV12-4	NA	NA
TGCAGTGCCAGGGAGGATGAAAAACTGTTTTTT	CSAREDEKLFF	TRBJ1-4	TRBV20-1	NA	NA
TGTGCCAGCAGCTTAGTCGACAGCAGTTACACTGAAGCTTTCTTT	CASSLVDSSYTEAFF	TRBJ1-1	TRBV7-2	NA	NA
TGTGCCAGCAGACGGTGGACAGGGATGAACACTGAAGCTTTCTTT	CASRRWTGMNTEAFF	TRBJ1-1	TRBV5-8	few	TRBD1
TGTGCCAGCAGCTTATCACCTTACTCTGGAAACACCATATATTTT	CASSLSPYSGNTIYF	TRBJ1-3	TRBV7-2	NA	NA
TGTGCCAGCAGCTTAGATCCGGGAGGGGGGATCGAGCAGTACTTC	CASSLDPGGGIEQYF	TRBJ2-7	TRBV7-2	NA	TRBD2
TGTGCCAGCAGTTCCTCCACCGGGACTAGGCACTATGGCTACACCTTC	CASSSSTGTRHYGYTF	TRBJ1-2	TRBV28	NA	NA
TGTGCCACCAGCAGAGATCCGTCAGGAAACAGGGGCCGGGGCGAAAAACTGTTTTTT	CATSRDPSGNRGRGEKLFF	TRBJ1-4	TRBV15	NA	TRBD1
TGTGCCAGCAGTGAATTTAGGGCAGGGGGCTATGAAAAACTGTTTTTT	CASSEFRAGGYEKLFF	TRBJ1-4	TRBV6-1	NA	TRBD1
TGTGCCAGCAGGGTTGGGGCAGGGGGAGGTCAATATGGCTACACCTTC	CASRVGAGGGQYGYTF	TRBJ1-2	TRBV7-8	NA	TRBD1
TGTGCCAGCAGCCAAGATCCCCCAGGGGGCAGAAATCAGCCCCAGCATTTT	CASSQDPPGGRNQPQHF	TRBJ1-5	TRBV3-1/TRBV3-2	NA	TRBD1
TGTGCCAGCAGCTTTAGTGCTTGGGGGGAGCAGTTCTTC	CASSFSAWGEQFF	TRBJ2-1	TRBV7-2	NA	NA
TGTGCCAGCAGTTTAGGGGCGGGGCAGCCCCAGCATTTT	CASSLGAGQPQHF	TRBJ1-5	TRBV12-3/TRBV12-4	NA	NA
TGTGCCAGCGCTACAAGGACAGGGGCAGCCGTCCTGACTTTC	CASATRTGAAVLTF	TRBJ2-6	TRBV25-1	NA	TRBD1
TGTGCCAGCAGCCCCGGGACAGGTCTCTACGAGCAGTACTTC	CASSPGTGLYEQYF	TRBJ2-7	TRBV5-6	NA	TRBD1
TGTGCCAGCAGCTTAGTTGGGACAGGGGGCTACACTGAAGCTTTCTTT	CASSLVGTGGYTEAFF	TRBJ1-1	TRBV7-9	NA	TRBD1
TGCGCCAGCAGCTTGGTGGCGGGATCGGAGACCCAGTACTTC	CASSLVAGSETQYF	TRBJ2-5	TRBV5-1	few	NA
TGTGCCAGTAGTTCTGGGGCCGTGGGGTACGAGCAGTACTTC	CASSSGAVGYEQYF	TRBJ2-7	TRBV19	NA	NA
TGTGCCAGTAGTCCGAGGGAAGGAACCCACGAGCAGTACTTC	CASSPREGTHEQYF	TRBJ2-7	TRBV19	NA	NA
TGCAGCGTTGAAGGATCTCTACACGGTTTCTATGGCTACACCTTC	CSVEGSLHGFYGYTF	TRBJ1-2	TRBV29-1	NA	NA
TGTGCCAGCAGTGACTTCTCGGGAAACTATGGCTACACCTTC	CASSDFSGNYGYTF	TRBJ1-2	TRBV25-1	once	NA
TGTGCCAGTAGTATAGTTGCCGACAGAGATTACGAGCAGTACTTC	CASSIVADRDYEQYF	TRBJ2-7	TRBV19	NA	NA
TGTGCCACCAGCAGAGGGGACAGACCGAACACCGGGGAGCTGTTTTTT	CATSRGDRPNTGELFF	TRBJ2-2	TRBV15	NA	TRBD1
TGTGCCAGCACCACTAGCGGGTCGACCTACGAGCAGTACTTC	CASTTSGSTYEQYF	TRBJ2-7	TRBV25-1	NA	TRBD2
TGTGCCTGGGCTGGGACAGGCTTTAATGAAAAACTGTTTTTT	CAWAGTGFNEKLFF	TRBJ1-4	TRBV30	NA	TRBD1
TGCGCCAGCAGCCAAAGCTTAGCGGGAGGCAACACAGATACGCAGTATTTT	CASSQSLAGGNTDTQYF	TRBJ2-3	TRBV4-3	NA	TRBD2
TGTGCCAGCAGTTTATGGCAGGGATACGAGCAGTACTTC	CASSLWQGYEQYF	TRBJ2-7	TRBV28	NA	NA
TGTGCCTGGACCCCCCACACTAACTATGGCTACACCTTC	CAWTPHTNYGYTF	TRBJ1-2	TRBV30	NA	NA
TGTGCCAGCAGCTTGTTCCTCCCAAACTATGGCTACACCTTC	CASSLFLPNYGYTF	TRBJ1-2	TRBV5-8	NA	NA
TGCAGCGTTGGTGCAGGGGGCGGCGGGGAGCTGTTTTTT	CSVGAGGGGELFF	TRBJ2-2	TRBV29-1	NA	TRBD1
TGTGCCAGCAGCTCCCTGGGGAGCGCCCAGTACTTC	CASSSLGSAQYF	TRBJ2-5	TRBV7-2	NA	NA
TGTGCCACCCCATTCACAGATACGCAGTATTTT	CATPFTDTQYF	TRBJ2-3	TRBV11-3	NA	NA
TGTGCCAGCAGTGAACTAGCGGGAACCTACGAGCAGTACTTC	CASSELAGTYEQYF	TRBJ2-7	TRBV5-4	once	TRBD2
TGTGCCTGGAAACTATTGGGGAACACTGAAGCTTTCTTT	CAWKLLGNTEAFF	TRBJ1-1	TRBV30	NA	NA